Included here is one T cell receptor beta chain sequence, with context. Its antigen is still unknown. No much larger clonotype is one base removed from it; base qualities were not supplied. Library generation was performed with the immunoSEQ multiplex PCR assay. High-throughput TCR-beta CDR3 sequencing of genomic DNA from most patients was performed by Adaptive Biotechnologies. Per the source publication's procedure: Adaptive's ImmunoSEQ software was the source of the TCR sequencing data for 15 to 20 patients, while a few other patients were processed with MiXCR and VDJtools. Because the origin of CDR3 nucleotide sequences shared between donor and recipient could not be assigned, those sequences were removed. Alloreactive clones required at least 2-fold expansion over unstimulated cells and minimum CFSE-low frequency of 0.002% (template counts) or 0.001% (read counts). Clones detected in sequenced pre-transplant spleen, lymph node, or MLR CFSE-low populations of the donor or recipient were defined as mappable. Cumulative frequency of alloreactive clones was calculated as a percentage of all sequences weighted by copy number. TCRdb obtained this table from immuneACCESS and retained in-frame rearrangements with V and J assigned. These tables miss some clones; where compared with another copy, unresolved V genes account for less than half of the shortfall, and the remainder is unexplained. The V and J calls and clone size are taken from that table; D and trimming were inferred from the DNA. The sample table holds tens of thousands of clones, of which about 90% were seen once. The top ten clones comprise about 2.9% of the sample.

V is trimmed back by 5 bases and J by 2 bases, and the junction contains 6 bases that no gene match accounts for. The CDR1 and CDR2 encoded by the germline V gene are MNHEY and SVGAGI. From its cysteine to its phenylalanine, the CDR3 spans 15 amino acids. Only the CDR3 DNA stays, 45 bases, in frame from base 1. In the first month after transplant, blood samples were collected up to 4 times, and after that at least monthly when available. This entry comes from a study of graft-versus-host responses after intestinal transplantation (dated by TCRdb to the early 2020s). About the investigation overall: The transplants that recipients received were multivisceral, liver-intestinal, or isolated intestinal. Anti-thymocyte globulin induction was given to all recipients, followed by maintenance tacrolimus and steroids for two to four years. Graft-versus-host and host-versus-graft alloreactive T cell clones were tracked in the graft, circulation and bone marrow after intestinal transplantation using bulk TCR-beta CDR3 sequencing. To identify alloreactive clones, pre-transplant mixed lymphocyte reaction products were sequenced and then compared with unstimulated pre-transplant donor and recipient T cells. The cohort enrolled around 23 intestinal transplant recipients including one retransplant, and a few patients lacking pretransplant specimens were excluded. Donor T cell macrochimerism was defined as a peak of at least 4% donor T cells among recipient peripheral blood mononuclear cells. Rather than going through the commercial service, samples from a few later patients were sequenced in-house on an Illumina MiSeq and processed with MiXCR.

The full study reports these points: In the allografts of patients with donor T cell macrochimerism, GvH to HvG T cell clonal ratios were high. Early after transplant, peak levels of circulating GvH clones were associated with declines in HvG clones. GvH clones were detected in recipient bone marrow, and some appeared earlier in ileal mucosa or blood, consistent with an intestinal mucosal origin. The relatively low number and heterogeneity of intestinal transplant patients limited the conclusions.

The specimen comprised PBMCs, sampled 118 to 130 days after intestinal transplantation. This receptor was obtained from a human patient who received an intestinal transplant, so some T cells may come from the graft donor. The chain is encoded by TRBV6-5 joined to TRBJ2-3, with 8 middle bases fitting TRBD2. The DNA reads TGTGCCAGCAGTAGAGTAGCGGGGCTCACAGATACGCAGTATTTT. It is translated as CASSRVAGLTDTQYF.